This TCR beta chain comes out of a study of radiation and T cells in renal cell carcinoma. Produced via immunoSEQ multiplex PCR; TCRdb's table is partial and in-frame only. The sample records 20,000 or so clones, nearly 55% being singletons. In germline, CDR1 is MGHDK, CDR2 SYGVNS. Deletions cut 6 bases from V and 0 bases from J, with 6 bases between. CDR3 length: 14 residues. As for treatment: treatment-naive control, cytoreductive nephrectomy. The source of this sequence is a human donor with renal cell carcinoma. The chain carries TRBV25-1 and TRBJ2-6, with D tentatively TRBD2 (5 bases). Sequenced material: tumor tissue, taken from a patient whose treatment was nephrectomy without radiotherapy. CDR3 DNA sequence: TGTGCCAGCAGGGAGGACTCTGGGGCCAACGTCCTGACTTTC. This gives the protein CASREDSGANVLTF.